The 26 T cell receptor beta chains below all came from one sample that was sequenced in a study of cytomegalovirus exposure and HLA in healthy donors. The PCR contained 60 Vbeta and 13 Jbeta primers. Profiling relied on immunoSEQ multiplex PCR, and the TCRdb table lists in-frame clones only, not all of them. The top ten clones hold about 6.4% of a sample with more than 110,000 clones, 60% to 85% of them seen once. Sequencing was performed on PBMCs. The receptors here all came from a man aged 30-40 years in good health and CMV-seronegative.

The chain couples TRBV28 to TRBJ2-1; TRBD1 agrees at 9 bases. CDR1 MDHEN and CDR2 SYDVKM come from the germline V gene. CDR3 size: 14 residues. Unmatched junction bases numbered 6, after V lost 2 bases and J lost 10 bases. CDR3 DNA: TGTGCCAGCAGTTTAGGGGGACAGGGTTTCGAGCAGTTCTTC. It encodes CASSLGGQGFEQFF.

This clone occurred a few times. J is TRBJ2-7 and V is TRBV11-2, with a weak D call TRBD1 (5 bases). The CDR3 is made up of 15 amino acids. The ends were cut back, 5 bases at V and 3 bases at J, with 17 bases in the middle. Germline V gene sequence: CDR1 SGHAT, CDR2 FQNNGV. CDR3 protein: CASSIQGQSDYEQYF. The CDR3 bases are TGTGCCAGCAGCATCCAGGGTCAGAGCGACTACGAGCAGTACTTC.

This clone was seen a few times. V is TRBV29-1 and J is TRBJ1-1, with unresolved D. Germline V gene lookup returns CDR1 SQVTM and CDR2 ANQGSEA. V was shortened by 5 bases and J by 1 base, with 8 bases between the two germline ends. CDR3 length: 12 amino acids. The CDR3 loop is CSVMVENTEAFF. For the CDR3, the DNA is TGCAGCGTTATGGTAGAGAACACTGAAGCTTTCTTT.

A note on this clone: Other DNA variants within this sample encode the same CDR3. The rearrangement joins TRBV11-1 to TRBJ2-7; TRBD2 matches at 8 bases. Trimming at V came to 0 bases and at J to 7 bases, leaving 8 bases not matched to a gene. This CDR3 has 15 residues. Germline CDR1 and CDR2: SGHAT and FQDESV (reference sequence). CDR3 bases: TGTGCCAGCAGCTTAGCGCGCAGCGGGGGCGGGGAGCAGTACTTC. This translates into CASSLARSGGGEQYF.

The chain carries TRBV5-1 and TRBJ1-6; maybe TRBD1 (5 bases). There are 14 residues in the CDR3. Trimming removed 5 bases from V and 5 bases from J, with 11 bases in between. CDR1 SGHRS and CDR2 YFSETQ come from the germline V gene. The CDR3: CASSGGGHNSPLHF. DNA for the CDR3: TGCGCCAGCAGTGGGGGGGGTCATAATTCACCCCTCCACTTT. The full variable domain, completed using reference TRBV5-1 and TRBJ1-6, is KAGVTQTPRYLIKTRGQQVTLSCSPISGHRSVSWYQQTPGQGLQFLFEYFSETQRNKGNFPGRFSGRQFSNSRSEMNVSTLELGDSALYLCASSGGGHNSPLHFGNGTRLTVT.

V is TRBV4-2 and J is TRBJ2-5; D is uncertain. The DNA end favors TRBJ2-7, so the J call may be wrong. CDR3 length equals 15 residues. Germline CDR1 LGHNA, CDR2 YNFKEQ. The CDR3 loop is CASSQERYRSYEQYF. The CDR3 coding sequence is TGTGCCAGCAGCCAAGAGAGATACAGATCCTACGAGCAGTACTTC.

The chain links TRBV5-6 to TRBJ2-7; TRBD2 aligns across 7 bases. This CDR3 has 12 amino acids. The V segment lost 9 bases and the J segment 3 bases; nucleotides outside the gene matches: 6. Per the germline V gene, CDR1 is SGHDT and CDR2 is YYEEEE. The CDR3 sequence is CATTASGYEQYF. The CDR3 bases are TGTGCCACCACAGCTAGCGGCTACGAGCAGTACTTC. Full variable domain (remainder filled in from reference TRBV5-6 and TRBJ2-7): DAGVTQSPTHLIKTRGQQVTLRCSPKSGHDTVSWYQQALGQGPQFIFQYYEEEERQRGNFPDRFSGHQFPNYSSELNVNALLLGDSALYLCATTASGYEQYFGPGTRLTVT.

The V call is TRBV6-1, the J call TRBJ1-3, with unresolved D. CDR3 size: 15 residues. Trimming shortened V by 0 bases and J by 8 bases, and 14 bases separated the two germline ends. Germline CDR1 and CDR2: MNHNS and SASEGT. The CDR3 nucleotides are TGTGCCAGCAGTGAAGCTAGTACGATGCGGGACACCATATATTTT. Residues: CASSEASTMRDTIYF.

In the case of this clone: Other DNA sequences in this specimen translate into the identical CDR3. V and J are TRBV28 and TRBJ1-2; D is ambiguous. The CDR3 runs to 14 residues. The V and J ends lost 1 base and 1 base respectively, with 7 bases between them. Per germline, CDR1 MDHEN and CDR2 SYDVKM. The CDR3, as DNA: TGTGCCAGCAGTTTATTAGGCGGTAACTATGGCTACACCTTC. Amino acids: CASSLLGGNYGYTF.

V usage is TRBV11-3 and J usage is TRBJ1-1; TRBD1 might be the D (5 bases). CDR1 is SGHNT, CDR2 YENEEA, per germline. Trimming shortened V by 0 bases and J by 8 bases, and 10 bases separated the two germline ends. The CDR3 spans 13 residues. CDR3 protein: CASSLDGDLEAFF. The CDR3 DNA follows: TGTGCCAGCAGCTTAGATGGGGACTTAGAAGCTTTCTTT.

There are a few counts of this clone. CDR3 region: CAIRTTGGDDEQFF. The CDR3, as DNA: TGTGCCATCAGAACGACAGGGGGGGATGATGAGCAGTTCTTC. The chain couples TRBV10-3 to TRBJ2-1; 9 bases are a match to TRBD1. V gave up 6 bases and J gave up 8 bases; unmatched junction bases: 8. Germline CDR1 ENHRY, CDR2 SYGVKD. The CDR3 spans 14 residues.

The V call is TRBV11-2, the J call TRBJ2-7; D uncertain. V was trimmed by 5 bases and J by 0 bases, leaving 8 bases between them. CDR3 length equals 13 residues. Per germline, CDR1 SGHAT and CDR2 FQNNGV. The CDR3 region has the DNA TGTGCCAGCAGCCCCCTCCCCTCCTACGAGCAGTACTTC. It specifies CASSPLPSYEQYF.

The genes are TRBV6-7 and TRBJ2-7, with TRBD1 matching 8 bases. TRBV6-7 is sorted into the ORF group, with uncertain function. This CDR3 spans 16 amino acids. After removal of 4 bases from V and 3 bases from J, the junction contained 11 bases not matched to a gene. CDR3 sequence reads: CASSSTGTGCRYEQYF. CDR3 bases: TGTGCCAGCAGTTCTACCGGGACAGGTTGCCGCTACGAGCAGTACTTC.

The J gene is TRBJ2-7, the V gene TRBV2; 10 positions match TRBD2. Germline CDR1 is SNHLY and CDR2 is FYNNEI. This CDR3 is 14 amino acids long. With V trimmed by 7 bases and J by 2 bases, 5 bases remained unmatched. CDR3 DNA sequence: TGTGCCAGCAACGGGCTAGCGGGAGCCTACGAGCAGTACTTC. Its translation: CASNGLAGAYEQYF.

This clone came up once. A junction end diverges from the germline sequence, so it may reflect a read error. The gene calls are TRBV7-2 and TRBJ2-6, with a tentative D call TRBD1 (6 bases). CDR1 is SGHTA, CDR2 FQGNSA, per germline. This CDR3 comprises 17 residues. The CDR3 DNA sequence: TGTGCCAGCAGCTTAAGGGGAACAGGGATAGGGGCCAACGGCCTGACTTTC. Protein product: CASSLRGTGIGANGLTF.

V and J are TRBV6-5 and TRBJ1-4, with TRBD1 identical over 7 bases. CDR1 is MNHEY and CDR2 is SVGAGI in the germline V gene. Trimming removed 5 bases from V and 6 bases from J; junction bases left unmatched: 6. The CDR3 spans 14 residues. CDR3 amino acids: CASSNTGTDEKLFF. The CDR3 DNA reads as TGTGCCAGCAGTAACACCGGGACAGATGAAAAACTGTTTTTT.

Here the CDR3 DNA reads TGTGCCAGCAGCTTAGCCTCAGGGGGCCTCGGTGAGACCCAGTACTTC. It is translated as CASSLASGGLGETQYF. The chain couples TRBV11-2 to TRBJ2-5; the match to TRBD1 covers 8 bases. CDR3 size: 16 residues. From germline, CDR1 is SGHAT and CDR2 FQNNGV. Losses at the gene ends were 1 base for V and 5 bases for J; bases not matched to a gene: 9.

The rearrangement uses TRBV28 and TRBJ1-2, with D possibly being TRBD1 (5 bases). Trimming removed 8 bases at V and 8 bases at J, with 18 bases between. This CDR3 contains 13 residues. The V gene's germline CDR1 is MDHEN and CDR2 SYDVKM. The CDR3 bases are TGTGCCAGCCAGTTTGGGGCTTACGAAGGCTACACCTTC. It is translated as CASQFGAYEGYTF.

About this clone itself: At one end, the junction sequence differs from germline, possibly due to a read error. This chain joins TRBV2 and TRBJ2-5; 7 bases fit TRBD1. The V gene's germline CDR1 is SNHLY and CDR2 FYNNEI. The CDR3 contains 13 residues. The CDR3 DNA sequence: TGTGCCAGCAGTGCGGGACAGAAAGAGGCCCAGTACTTC. Translated: CASSAGQKEAQYF.

The chain joins TRBV5-6 to TRBJ1-3; TRBD1 agrees at 7 bases. CDR1 is SGHDT, CDR2 YYEEEE, per germline. Trimming at V came to 0 bases and at J to 0 bases, leaving 6 bases not matched to a gene. The CDR3 contains 17 residues. The CDR3 here is CASSLAPGTVSGNTIYF. The CDR3 nucleotides are TGTGCCAGCAGCTTGGCCCCCGGGACAGTCTCTGGAAACACCATATATTTT.

CDR3 nucleotide sequence: TGTGCCAGCAGCTTAGGACAGGTTCCGCCCCAGCATTTT. It yields the protein CASSLGQVPPQHF. This sequence joins TRBV5-6 and TRBJ1-5, with 7 bases matching TRBD1. The V segment lost 2 bases and the J segment 9 bases; nucleotides outside the gene matches: 5. Germline CDR1 reads SGHDT; CDR2 reads YYEEEE. The CDR3 loop spans 13 amino acids.

This chain links TRBV2 with TRBJ2-7; D remains unclear. Trimming pared 8 bases from V and 12 bases from J, leaving 23 bases between. From germline, CDR1 is SNHLY and CDR2 FYNNEI. This CDR3 comprises 13 residues. CDR3 residues: CASRGYEQSVGYF. DNA for the CDR3: TGTGCCAGCCGAGGATATGAGCAATCAGTCGGGTACTTC.

The chain recombines TRBV19 with TRBJ2-7; D unresolved. The V end was cut by 1 base, the J end by 6 bases, with 10 bases between. The CDR3 length is 13 residues. Germline CDR1 and CDR2: LNHDA and SQIVND (reference sequence). The CDR3 spells CASSIGALTEQYF. The CDR3 DNA follows: TGTGCCAGTAGTATAGGAGCCCTCACCGAGCAGTACTTC.

J is TRBJ2-7 and V is TRBV18; 10 nucleotides agree with TRBD2. The germline gives CDR1 KGHSH, CDR2 LQKENI. The length of the CDR3 is 14 residues. With V trimmed by 4 bases and J by 4 bases, 4 bases remained unmatched. Here the CDR3 DNA reads TGTGCCAGCTCACGGACTAGCGGAGAATACGAGCAGTACTTC. Translating gives CASSRTSGEYEQYF.

The chain uses TRBV5-1 and TRBJ1-2; D is perhaps TRBD1 (5 bases). CDR3 size: 14 residues. V was pared by 6 bases and J by 5 bases, with 17 bases between. The V gene's germline CDR1 is SGHRS and CDR2 YFSETQ. For the CDR3, the DNA is TGCGCCAGCAACAAAAACGGGGGTTGGTATGGCTACACCTTC. Translating gives CASNKNGGWYGYTF.

The chain carries TRBV10-3 and TRBJ2-7; a weak D match, TRBD1 (6 bases). The V end lost 8 bases, the J end lost 0 bases, and 20 bases lay between the germline ends. Germline V gives CDR1 ENHRY, CDR2 SYGVKD. The CDR3 sequence is 16 residues long. CDR3 in amino acids: CAIALTGQSSSYEQYF. CDR3 nucleotide sequence: TGTGCCATCGCCCTTACCGGACAGTCCAGCTCCTACGAGCAGTACTTC.